The sequence of this TCR beta chain was determined in a study of identical twins. TCRdb re-called the 5' RACE reads with MiXCR, one entry per CDR3 protein. The profile shows around 230,000 distinct CDR3 sequences, 6.5% of them singletons. Germline-derived CDR1 and CDR2 are LNHDA and SQIVND (reference sequence). This CDR3 spans 15 amino acids. Trimming pared 5 bases from V and 3 bases from J, leaving 15 bases between. Another study also made use of these data, one on T cells expressing NK-cell markers.

The chain recombines TRBV19 with TRBJ2-3; tentatively, D is TRBD1 or TRBD2 (5 bases each). What was sequenced was CD8+ T cells sorted from blood. This TCR was recovered from a woman aged 18-30 years in good health. The CDR3 region is CASSFRDPETDTQYF. Written as DNA, the CDR3 is TGTGCCAGTAGTTTCCGGGACCCAGAGACAGATACGCAGTATTTT.